The clone carrying this TCR beta chain was seen only a few times. Antigen unknown. These data come from a study of siplizumab effects on memory and regulatory T cells. Clones were read by immunoSEQ multiplex PCR, and TCRdb kept only the in-frame ones, dropping some. Of approximately 82,000 clones listed, roughly 87% are singletons. CDR3 length: 14 amino acids. Trimming removed 1 base from V and 7 bases from J; junction bases left unmatched: 3. Per the germline V gene, CDR1 is SGHAT and CDR2 is FQNNGV. Study-level findings and limits: The study found that siplizumab significantly reduced alloreactive sequences traceable to unstimulated CD4+ memory cells. In unstimulated cells, naive T cells appeared more diverse than memory T cells and seemed major alloresponse contributors. Treatment with siplizumab left mappable alloreactive CD4+ clones averaging approximately 62% Treg-derived, compared with 25% to 30% in controls.

The TCR comes from a human donor in good health. The sequencing sample was made of Tregs sorted from blood. The chain joins TRBV11-2 to TRBJ1-4; 7 bases agree with TRBD1. This CDR3 reads CASSLGQGGEKLFF. The CDR3 nucleotides read TGTGCCAGCAGCTTAGGACAGGGAGGTGAAAAACTGTTTTTT.